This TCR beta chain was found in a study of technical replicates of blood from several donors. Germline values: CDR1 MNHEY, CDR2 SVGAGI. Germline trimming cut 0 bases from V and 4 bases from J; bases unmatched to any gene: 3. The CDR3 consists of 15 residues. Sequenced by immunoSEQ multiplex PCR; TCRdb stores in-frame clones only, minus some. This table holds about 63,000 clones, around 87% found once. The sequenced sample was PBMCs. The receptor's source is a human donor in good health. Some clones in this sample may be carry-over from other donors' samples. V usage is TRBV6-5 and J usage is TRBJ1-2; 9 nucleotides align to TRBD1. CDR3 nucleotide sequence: TGTGCCAGCAGTTACTCGAACAGGGGGCCCTATGGCTACACCTTC. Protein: CASSYSNRGPYGYTF.